This TCR beta chain was recorded in a study of persistence of HIV-infected CD4 T cells. The wider study: A median of roughly 8 years of suppressive ART preceded sampling. Overall study findings and caveats: Degenerate expanded CDR3beta sequences were enriched among CMV- and Gag-responding cells.

This CDR3 has 16 amino acids. V was cut by 4 bases and J by 0 bases, with 10 bases left in between. From germline, CDR1 is MNHNS and CDR2 SASEGT. Sequencing used immunoSEQ version 4 in survey mode. Using immunoSEQ multiplex PCR, the repertoire was profiled, and TCRdb retains in-frame clones only, with some absent. The sample lists 40,000 to 55,000 clones, about 90% occurring once. As concerns this clone: The antigen is not known.

Anti-CD3/anti-CD28 beads served as a nonspecific positive control stimulus. CD4+ T cells upregulating both CD40 ligand and CD69 were sorted as responding cells. Donors had CD4+ T cell counts above 400 cells/uL and were CMV-seropositive. Anti-CD28/CD49d costimulation, CD40-blocking antibody and enfuvirtide were given to CD8-depleted PBMCs for 18 hours. The source was CD4+ T cells sorted from PBMCs after roughly 18-hour stimulation, collected from a patient who received antiretroviral therapy. J is TRBJ2-6 and V is TRBV6-1; D possibly corresponds to TRBD2 (5 bases). The receptor was derived from an adult woman with HIV who was CMV-seropositive. CDR3 DNA: TGTGCCAGCAGTGTCCGACTAACCTCTGGGGCCAACGTCCTGACTTTC. Amino acids: CASSVRLTSGANVLTF.